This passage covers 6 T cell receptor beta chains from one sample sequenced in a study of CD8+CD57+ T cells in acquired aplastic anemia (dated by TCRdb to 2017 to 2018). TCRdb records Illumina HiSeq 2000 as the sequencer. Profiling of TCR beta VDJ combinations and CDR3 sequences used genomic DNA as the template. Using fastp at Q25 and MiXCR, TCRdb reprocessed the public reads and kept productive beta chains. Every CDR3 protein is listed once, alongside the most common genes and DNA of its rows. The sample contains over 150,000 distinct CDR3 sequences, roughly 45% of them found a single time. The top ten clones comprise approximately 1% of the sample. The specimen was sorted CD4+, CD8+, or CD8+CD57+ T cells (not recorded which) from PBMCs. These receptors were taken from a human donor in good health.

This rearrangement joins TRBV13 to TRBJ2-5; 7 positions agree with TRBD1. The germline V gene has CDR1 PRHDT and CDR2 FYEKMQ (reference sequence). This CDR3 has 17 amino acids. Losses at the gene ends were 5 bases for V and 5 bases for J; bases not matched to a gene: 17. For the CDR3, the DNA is TGTGCCAGCAGCCCTAAGTCATATACAGGGGTAAAGGAGACCCAGTACTTC. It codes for CASSPKSYTGVKETQYF.

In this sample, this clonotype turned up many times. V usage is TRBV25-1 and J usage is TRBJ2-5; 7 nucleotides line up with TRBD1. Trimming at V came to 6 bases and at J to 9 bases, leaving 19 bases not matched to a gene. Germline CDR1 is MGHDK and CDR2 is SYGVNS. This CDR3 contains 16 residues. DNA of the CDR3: TGTGCCAGCAGCCCCCCCAGGACAGGTCTGGGGAAGGCCCAGTACTTC. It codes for CASSPPRTGLGKAQYF.

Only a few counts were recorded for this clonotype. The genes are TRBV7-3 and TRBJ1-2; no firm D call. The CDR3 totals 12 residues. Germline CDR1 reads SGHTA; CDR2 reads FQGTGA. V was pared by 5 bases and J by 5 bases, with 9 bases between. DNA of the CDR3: TGTGCCAGCAGCCGCGATGGATATGGCTACACCTTC. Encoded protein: CASSRDGYGYTF.

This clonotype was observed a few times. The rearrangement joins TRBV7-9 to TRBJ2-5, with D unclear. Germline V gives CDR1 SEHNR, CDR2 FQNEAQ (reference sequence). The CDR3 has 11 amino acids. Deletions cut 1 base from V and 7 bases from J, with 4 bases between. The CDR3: CASSLGATQYF. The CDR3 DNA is TGTGCCAGCAGCTTAGGCGCGACCCAGTACTTC.

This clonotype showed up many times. The CDR3 sequence is CASSYIGNTEAFF. CDR3 in DNA: TGTGCCAGCAGTTATATCGGGAACACTGAAGCTTTCTTT. The V gene is TRBV6-2 or TRBV6-3, the J gene TRBJ1-1; D uncertain. The V end lost 3 bases, the J end lost 1 base, and 6 bases lay between the germline ends. Germline CDR1 is MNHEY and CDR2 is SVGEGT. The CDR3 is 13 residues long.

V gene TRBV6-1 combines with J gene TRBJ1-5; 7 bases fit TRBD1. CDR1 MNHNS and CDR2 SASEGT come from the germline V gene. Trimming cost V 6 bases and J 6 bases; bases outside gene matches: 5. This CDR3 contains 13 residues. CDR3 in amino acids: CASRQGGSQPQHF. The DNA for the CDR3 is TGTGCCAGCAGGCAGGGGGGCTCTCAGCCCCAGCATTTT.